Detailed here is one TCR beta chain. What antigen it recognizes has not been identified. Within one base of it there is no much larger clone, and no base qualities were kept. In light of the paper, this sample's treatment or condition label describes: over 15 received Ad26.COV2.S at low or high dose, single or two shots; about 5 received placebo; per-sample allocation not given. For vaccine and placebo recipients, repertoires were sequenced using samples collected on day 63 after the first injection. Cohort 1b enrolled around 23 adults aged 18-55 years at a single site in Boston, USA, between 29 July and 7 August 2020. Ad26.COV2.S was a replication-incompetent adenovirus type 26 vector that expressed a prefusion-stabilized SARS-CoV-2 spike protein derived from the original Wuhan strain. These data originate in a study of Ad26.COV2.S vaccination and SARS-CoV-2 variants (dated by TCRdb to the early 2020s). The study in broad terms: Donors in the vaccine arm were drawn from COV1001, a phase I-IIa trial of Ad26.COV2.S in healthy adults that was multicentre, randomized, double-blind and placebo-controlled. Ad26.COV2.S was administered intramuscularly at a dose of 5x10^10 or 1x10^11 viral particles, either as one shot or as two shots given 56 days apart. TCRbeta repertoire sequencing served as the tool for gauging how specific and how broad the SARS-CoV-2-reactive T cell receptors were following Ad26.COV2.S vaccination. A total of 32 samples were included in the TCR-sequenced set, comprising about 20 Ad26.COV2.S vaccine recipients, 5 placebo recipients and 8 SARS-CoV-2 convalescent individuals. Participants in the trial were split at random into five groups of five each, receiving low-dose or high-dose Ad26.COV2.S once or twice, or else placebo on both occasions. Investigators did not know the trial group allocation while performing experiments and assessing outcomes. Study-wide conclusions, independent of this receptor: Spike-specific TCR breadth was higher in Ad26.COV2.S recipients than in placebo recipients (P = 0.0014). Vaccine and placebo recipients had similar non-spike TCR breadth, a finding consistent with the vaccine containing only spike. After vaccination, substantial breadth of spike-specific CD8+ and CD4+ T cell responses was reported. It was noted by the authors that total T cell responses may have been underestimated by the TCR breadth and depth analyses. The study lacked the statistical power to compare responses across vaccine doses or regimens.

TCRbeta CDR3 regions were sequenced with the immunoSEQ Assay. After extraction, genomic DNA underwent amplification by bias-controlled multiplex PCR, followed by high-throughput sequencing. The original pipeline was this. To quantify the absolute abundance of every unique TCRbeta CDR3 region, sequences were collapsed and filtered. T cell fraction was estimated by normalizing TCRbeta template counts to usable DNA, which was measured by amplifying reference genes present in all nucleated cells. Repertoire TCRs were annotated as SARS-CoV-2-specific when V gene, CDR3 amino acid sequence and J gene were exactly matched to a known reactive TCR set. The reference SARS-CoV-2 TCR set was derived from MIRA and filtered for enrichment in COVID-19-positive ImmuneCODE repertoires, a step that removed public or cross-reactive TCRs. Using the MIRA antigens, annotated TCRs were further analysed by specific ORF or by position within an ORF. Breadth was defined as annotated unique rearrangements over total unique productive rearrangements; depth was the summed frequency of those rearrangements. TCR breadth was compared between groups using two-sided Wilcoxon rank-sum tests. The immuneACCESS repertoire file appears here via TCRdb, limited to in-frame rearrangements. These files lack a portion of the clones; in checked studies, under half of the deficit traces to unresolved V genes, and the cause of the others is not known. The V and J calls and clone size come from that table; D and trimming were worked out from the DNA. The sample table contains 350,000 to 500,000 clones; only one count was recorded for approximately 90% of them. Together, the top ten hold around 3.6% of the sample.

From its cysteine to its phenylalanine, the CDR3 spans 16 amino acids. CDR3 DNA only is kept here, 48 bases in frame from base 1. Looking up the germline V gene (reference sequence) yields CDR1 SGHNT and CDR2 YYREEE. Trimming costs V 2 bases and J 4 bases, and their ends lie 13 bases apart. The V and J segments used are TRBV5-4 and TRBJ2-6; TRBD1 is perhaps the D gene, given 6 matching bases. This specimen was peripheral blood, taken in a trial of Ad26.COV2.S vaccine versus placebo. The clonotype comes from a person between 18 and 59 years old who received the Ad26.COV2.S COVID-19 vaccine or a placebo. The nucleotide sequence reads as follows: TGTGCCAGCAGCTTTCGGTCAGGGGCCGGGGCCAACGTCCTGACTTTC. The encoded protein is CASSFRSGAGANVLTF. The CDR3, completed at both ends by the reference TRBV5-4 and TRBJ2-6 genes, gives the full variable domain ETGVTQSPTHLIKTRGQQVTLRCSSQSGHNTVSWYQQALGQGPQFIFQYYREEENGRGNFPPRFSGLQFPNYSSELNVNALELDDSALYLCASSFRSGAGANVLTFGAGSRLTVL.